This T cell receptor beta chain emerged from a study of T cell responses to AZD1222 COVID-19 vaccine (TCRdb year 2021). Background for the entire study: TCR sequencing was performed for 230 to 250 trial participants, of whom about 200 were given two doses of AZD1222 and around 25 were given two doses of MenACWY control vaccine. Trial participants were enrolled into age subgroups of 18-55, 56-69 and 70-plus years, which contained about 150, 27 and 61 TCR-sequenced participants, respectively. Here is what the overall study found, with its caveats: After two AZD1222 doses, spike-specific TCR breadth and depth were significantly higher than at day 0 and than in MenACWY recipients. In the small 56-69-year group, the increase in depth fell short of significance, most likely because of low power. No day 14 peak-response samples were available, so repertoires were characterized only after the peak T cell response. Only 5 to 7 AZD1222 recipients were SARS-CoV-2 seropositive at baseline, limiting conclusions about previously exposed vaccinees. Participants were mostly white British and included more females than males, and it was suggested by the authors that clonal diversity may have been underestimated. The whole spike protein was spanned by vaccine-associated CD4 TCRs, and dominant responses were seen in regions 160-218 and 743-854. Nearly half of unique spike-specific TCRs reportedly recognized epitopes outside regions mutated in the B.1.351 and B.1.1.7 variants.

About this clone itself: No antigen is known for it. Per-nucleotide qualities are absent, and no much larger clonotype sits a single base away.

Interpreted using the paper, the time point label stands for: about 28 days (+/-7) after the second vaccine dose. Because spike-specific TCR depth and breadth did not differ between the two schedules, AZD1222 recipients who got a second dose at roughly 4 weeks were pooled with those who got a second dose at roughly 12 weeks. Samples from vaccinated people were obtained from the UK trials COV001 and COV002, which included a single-blind randomized controlled phase 2/3 trial of AZD1222 (ChAdOx1 nCoV-19) in healthy adults. For TCRbeta chain sequencing, PBMC samples were collected from trial participants at day 0 and at day 28 after the second dose. V loses 3 bases of germline sequence and J loses 4 bases, and the interval between the two ends is 18 bases. CDR1 and CDR2, per the germline V gene, are MNHNS and SASEGT. Measured from the cysteine to the phenylalanine, the CDR3 is 16 residues long. The CDR3 DNA has 48 bases and is translated from base 1.

The CDR3 regions of human TCRbeta chains were subjected to immunosequencing. The original methods were these. Repertoire TCRs were matched against a reference library of SARS-CoV-2-specific TCRs generated with the MIRA antigen-specificity platform. Breadth was defined as the fraction of unique TCRs that were SARS-CoV-2-associated. Depth was defined as the fraction of total T cells that were SARS-CoV-2-associated. Using the MIRA data, every spike-specific TCR was mapped to the spike region that the TCR reacted to and assigned to either a CD4 or a CD8 class. Log10-transformed breadth and depth values were compared by one-way ANOVA with Sidak's multiple comparisons tests. TCRdb limited this immuneACCESS table to in-frame rearrangements with V and J called. A share of clones is missing; checked studies link under half to unresolved V genes, and the rest is unexplained. The V and J calls and clone size are taken from that table; D and trimming were inferred from the DNA. The sample data list approximately 150,000 clones, and around 92% of these were observed just once. The ten biggest clones cover about 1% of the sample.

The chain is assembled from TRBV6-1 and TRBJ1-2; D gene: possibly TRBD1, on 5 matching bases. The sample was peripheral blood, taken 28 days after the second AZD1222 dose. The receptor was isolated from an adult who received the AZD1222 COVID-19 vaccine. The DNA sequence is TGTGCCAGCAGTGAGTCGGGACCCCTTTCGCCCTATGGCTACACCTTC. This translates into CASSESGPLSPYGYTF.